This paragraph reports one TCR beta chain. Its antigen specificity is not known. No much larger clone exists at a distance of one base, and base qualities are not known. The sample comes from a study of blood T cell repertoires in COVID-19 (TCRdb year 2020). A note on the overall study: Samples covering the acute and convalescent phases of COVID-19 were provided by collaborators in the United States, Italy and Spain. The material from the prospective study consisted of cDNA or gDNA derived from T cells, B-cell-depleted T cells, or PBMCs. Deeply sampled blood TCRbeta repertoires from subjects exposed to, actively infected with, or recovered from COVID-19 were included in the dataset. The repertoires were released in a freely available public database intended as a resource for research on the immune response to SARS-CoV-2. Samples came from the ongoing ImmuneRACE study (first 160 participants) plus 1,254 subjects from 6 global collaborators. Sample metadata almost always included a de-identified subject ID, COVID-19 status, age in years and sex. HLA class I and class II types, where available, came from metadata supplied by the sample provider rather than from assay-based typing. Results and caveats for the whole study, not just this receptor: Clinical and demographic metadata were provided uncurated, with the amount varying by source and participant.

TCRbeta CDR3 regions were amplified from genomic DNA by means of the immunoSEQ Assay, a bias-controlled multiplex PCR. The published analysis was carried out like this. Nucleated cell counts per sample were estimated from amplification of reference gene primers within the assay. Sequence reads were collapsed and filtered to measure the absolute abundance of every unique TCRbeta CDR3 rearrangement. For each sample, productive Simpson clonality was calculated as the square root of Simpson's diversity index across productive rearrangements. TCRdb limited this immuneACCESS table to in-frame rearrangements with V and J called. A share of clones is missing; checked studies link under half to unresolved V genes, and the rest is unexplained. The V and J calls and clone size were taken over from that table, and D and trimming were inferred from the DNA. Across this sample there are about 130,000 clones, with 85% seen only once. 3.5% to 5% of the sample is held by the ten biggest clonotypes.

Collaborating institutions collected whole blood in K2EDTA tubes following their own protocols. For TCRbeta analysis, collaborators shipped samples as frozen whole blood, isolated PBMCs, or DNA extracted from either of those sample types. Clipping removes 3 bases from V and 1 base from J, with 6 as the unmatched junction base count. The CDR3, cysteine through phenylalanine, is 17 amino acids long. The CDR3 DNA has 51 bases and is translated from base 1. CDR1 KGHDR and CDR2 SFDVKD are derived from the germline V gene. This sequence uses TRBV24-1 and TRBJ1-5, and 9 bases in between align with TRBD1. The receptor comes from a human donor in a cohort sampled during active COVID-19. The sequenced material came from peripheral blood. The DNA reads TGTGCCACCAGTGATCACAACAGGGGGCTGAGCAATCAGCCCCAGCATTTT. This sequence encodes CATSDHNRGLSNQPQHF.